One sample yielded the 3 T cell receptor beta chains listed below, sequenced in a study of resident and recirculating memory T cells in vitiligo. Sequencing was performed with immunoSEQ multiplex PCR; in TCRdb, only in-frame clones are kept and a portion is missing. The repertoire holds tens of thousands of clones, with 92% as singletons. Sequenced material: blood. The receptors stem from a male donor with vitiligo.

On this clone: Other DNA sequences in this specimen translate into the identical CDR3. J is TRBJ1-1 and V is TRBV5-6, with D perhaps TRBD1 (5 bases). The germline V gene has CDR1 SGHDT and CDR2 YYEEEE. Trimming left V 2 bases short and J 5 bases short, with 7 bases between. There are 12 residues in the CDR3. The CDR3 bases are TGTGCCAGCAGCTTTGGGGGGACTGAAGCTTTCTTT. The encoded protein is CASSFGGTEAFF.

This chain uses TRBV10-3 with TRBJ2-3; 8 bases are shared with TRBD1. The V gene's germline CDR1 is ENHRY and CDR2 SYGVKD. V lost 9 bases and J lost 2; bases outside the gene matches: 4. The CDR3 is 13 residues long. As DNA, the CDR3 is TGTGCCATAGGGACAGGTAACACAGATACGCAGTATTTT. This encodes CAIGTGNTDTQYF.

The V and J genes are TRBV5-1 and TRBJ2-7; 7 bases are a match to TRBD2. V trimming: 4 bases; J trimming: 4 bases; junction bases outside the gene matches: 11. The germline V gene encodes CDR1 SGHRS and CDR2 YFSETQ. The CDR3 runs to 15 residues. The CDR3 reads CASSQISGDGYEQYF. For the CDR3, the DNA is TGCGCCAGCAGCCAAATAAGCGGGGACGGATACGAGCAGTACTTC.